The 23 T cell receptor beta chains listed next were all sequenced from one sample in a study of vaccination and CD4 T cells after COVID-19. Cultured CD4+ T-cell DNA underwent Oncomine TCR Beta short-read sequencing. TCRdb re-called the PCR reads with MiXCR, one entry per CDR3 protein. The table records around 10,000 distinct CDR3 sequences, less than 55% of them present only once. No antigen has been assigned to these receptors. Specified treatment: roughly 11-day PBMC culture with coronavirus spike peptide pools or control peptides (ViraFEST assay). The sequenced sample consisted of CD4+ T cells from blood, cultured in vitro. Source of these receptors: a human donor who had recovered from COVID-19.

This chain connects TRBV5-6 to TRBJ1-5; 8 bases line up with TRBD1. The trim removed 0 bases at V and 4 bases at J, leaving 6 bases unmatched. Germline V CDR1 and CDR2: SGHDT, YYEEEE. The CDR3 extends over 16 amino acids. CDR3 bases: TGTGCCAGCAGCTTGGACAGGGGGGGCCCAAATCAGCCCCAGCATTTT. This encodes CASSLDRGGPNQPQHF.

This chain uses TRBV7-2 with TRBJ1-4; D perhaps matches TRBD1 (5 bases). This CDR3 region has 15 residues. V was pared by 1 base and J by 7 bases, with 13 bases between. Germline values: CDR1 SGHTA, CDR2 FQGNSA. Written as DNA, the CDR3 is TGTGCCAGCAGCTTAGGGGGGATCGGGGGTGAAAAACTGTTTTTT. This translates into CASSLGGIGGEKLFF. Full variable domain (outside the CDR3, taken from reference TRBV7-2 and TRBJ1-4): GAGVSQSPSNKVTEKGKDVELRCDPISGHTALYWYRQSLGQGLEFLIYFQGNSAPDKSGLPSDRFSAERTGGSVSTLTIQRTQQEDSAVYLCASSLGGIGGEKLFFGSGTQLSVL.

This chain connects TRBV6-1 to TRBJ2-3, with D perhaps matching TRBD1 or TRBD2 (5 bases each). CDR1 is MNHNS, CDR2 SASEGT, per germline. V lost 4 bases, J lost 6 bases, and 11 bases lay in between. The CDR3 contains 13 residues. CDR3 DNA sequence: TGTGCCAGCAGTGCCGCCTGGGGGGATACGCAGTATTTT. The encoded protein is CASSAAWGDTQYF.

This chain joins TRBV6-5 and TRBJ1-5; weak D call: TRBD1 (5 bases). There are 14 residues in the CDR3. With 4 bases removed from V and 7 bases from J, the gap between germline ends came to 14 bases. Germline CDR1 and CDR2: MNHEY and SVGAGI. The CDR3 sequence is CASSSGRDSQPQHF. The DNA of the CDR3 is TGTGCCAGCAGTTCGGGACGGGATTCCCAGCCCCAGCATTTT.

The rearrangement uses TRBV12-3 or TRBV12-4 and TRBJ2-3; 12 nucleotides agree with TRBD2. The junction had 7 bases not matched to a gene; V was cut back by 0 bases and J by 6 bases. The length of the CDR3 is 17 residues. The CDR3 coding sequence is TGTGCCAGCAGTTTAGCTTCCCTAGCGGGGGGGAGGGATACGCAGTATTTT. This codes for CASSLASLAGGRDTQYF.

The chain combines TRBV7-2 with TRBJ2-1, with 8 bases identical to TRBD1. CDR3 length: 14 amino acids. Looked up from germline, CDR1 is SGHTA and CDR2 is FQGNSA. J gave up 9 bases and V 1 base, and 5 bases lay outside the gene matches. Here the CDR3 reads CASSLGQGAGEQFF. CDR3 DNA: TGTGCCAGCAGCTTAGGGCAGGGGGCCGGTGAGCAGTTCTTC.

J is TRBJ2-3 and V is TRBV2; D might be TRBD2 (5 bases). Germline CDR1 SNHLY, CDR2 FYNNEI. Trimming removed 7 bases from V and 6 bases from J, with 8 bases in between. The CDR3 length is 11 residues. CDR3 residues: CASTPGDTQYF. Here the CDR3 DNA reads TGTGCCAGCACCCCGGGGGATACGCAGTATTTT. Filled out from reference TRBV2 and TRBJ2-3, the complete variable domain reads EPEVTQTPSHQVTQMGQEVILRCVPISNHLYFYWYRQILGQKVEFLVSFYNNEISEKSEIFDDQFSVERPDGSNFTLKIRSTKLEDSAMYFCASTPGDTQYFGPGTRLTVL.

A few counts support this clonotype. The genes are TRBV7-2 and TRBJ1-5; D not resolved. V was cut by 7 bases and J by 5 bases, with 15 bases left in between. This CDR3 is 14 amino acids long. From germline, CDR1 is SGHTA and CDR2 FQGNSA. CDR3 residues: CASTKEGGHQPQHF. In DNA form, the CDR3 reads TGTGCCAGCACCAAAGAGGGTGGGCATCAGCCCCAGCATTTT.

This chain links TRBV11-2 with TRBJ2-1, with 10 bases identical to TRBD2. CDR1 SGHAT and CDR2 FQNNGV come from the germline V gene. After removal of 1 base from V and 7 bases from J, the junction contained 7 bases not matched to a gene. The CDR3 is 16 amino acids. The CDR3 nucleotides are TGTGCCAGCAGCTTAGCCCCAAGCGGGGGGGTGAATGAGCAGTTCTTC. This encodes CASSLAPSGGVNEQFF.

The chain's CDR3 is CAWSVEGGTGELFF. Written as DNA, the CDR3 is TGTGCCTGGAGTGTAGAGGGTGGCACCGGGGAGCTGTTTTTT. The chain combines TRBV30 with TRBJ2-2, with D perhaps matching TRBD2 (5 bases). Germline CDR1 is GTSNPN and CDR2 is SVGIG (reference sequence). The CDR3 runs 14 residues. The V end lost 0 bases, the J end lost 4 bases, and 9 bases lay between the germline ends.

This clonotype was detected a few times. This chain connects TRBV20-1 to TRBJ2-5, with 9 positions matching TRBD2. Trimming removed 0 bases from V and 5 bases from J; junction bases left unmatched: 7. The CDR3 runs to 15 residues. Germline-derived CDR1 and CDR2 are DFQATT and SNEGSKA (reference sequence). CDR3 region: CSARDSRGGGETQYF. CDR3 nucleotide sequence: TGCAGTGCTAGAGATTCGCGGGGGGGCGGGGAGACCCAGTACTTC.

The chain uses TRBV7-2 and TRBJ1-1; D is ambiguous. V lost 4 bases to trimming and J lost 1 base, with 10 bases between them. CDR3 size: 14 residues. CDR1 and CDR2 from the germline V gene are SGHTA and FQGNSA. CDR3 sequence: CASSSQVGNTEAFF. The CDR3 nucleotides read TGTGCCAGCAGCTCCCAGGTGGGGAACACTGAAGCTTTCTTT. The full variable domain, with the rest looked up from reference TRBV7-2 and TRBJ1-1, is GAGVSQSPSNKVTEKGKDVELRCDPISGHTALYWYRQSLGQGLEFLIYFQGNSAPDKSGLPSDRFSAERTGGSVSTLTIQRTQQEDSAVYLCASSSQVGNTEAFFGQGTRLTVV.

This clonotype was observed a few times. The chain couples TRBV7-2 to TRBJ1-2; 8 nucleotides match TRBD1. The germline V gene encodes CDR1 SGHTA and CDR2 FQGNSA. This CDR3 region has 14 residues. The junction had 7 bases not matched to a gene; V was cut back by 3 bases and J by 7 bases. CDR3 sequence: CASSFDRGRFGYTF. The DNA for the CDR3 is TGTGCCAGCAGCTTCGACAGGGGAAGATTTGGCTACACCTTC.

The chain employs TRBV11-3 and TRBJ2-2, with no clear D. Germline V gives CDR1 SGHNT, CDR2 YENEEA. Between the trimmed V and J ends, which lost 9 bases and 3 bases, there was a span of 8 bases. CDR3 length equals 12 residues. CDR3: CASSIDTGELFF. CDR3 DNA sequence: TGTGCCAGTTCGATAGACACCGGGGAGCTGTTTTTT.

CDR3: CASVKGAGGDTF. CDR3 DNA sequence: TGTGCCAGCGTAAAGGGGGCCGGAGGTGACACCTTC. The chain couples TRBV2 to TRBJ1-2, with TRBD1 matching 7 bases. Germline V gives CDR1 SNHLY, CDR2 FYNNEI. The CDR3 consists of 12 residues. The ends lost 8 bases at V and 12 bases at J; junction bases unmatched: 12.

The CDR3 protein is CASSLEGGDTEAFF. The CDR3 DNA follows: TGTGCCAGCAGCTTAGAAGGAGGAGACACTGAAGCTTTCTTT. The V call is TRBV11-3, the J call TRBJ1-1; no clear D gene. The CDR3 length is 14 residues. The germline gives CDR1 SGHNT, CDR2 YENEEA. Trimming removed 0 bases at V and 3 bases at J, with 8 bases between.

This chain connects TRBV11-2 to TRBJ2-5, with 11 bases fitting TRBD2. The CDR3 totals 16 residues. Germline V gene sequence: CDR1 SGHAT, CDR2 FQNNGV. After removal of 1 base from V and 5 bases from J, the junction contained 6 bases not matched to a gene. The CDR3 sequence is CASSLVSSGGRETQYF. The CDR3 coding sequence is TGTGCCAGCAGCTTAGTTTCTAGCGGGGGGCGTGAGACCCAGTACTTC.

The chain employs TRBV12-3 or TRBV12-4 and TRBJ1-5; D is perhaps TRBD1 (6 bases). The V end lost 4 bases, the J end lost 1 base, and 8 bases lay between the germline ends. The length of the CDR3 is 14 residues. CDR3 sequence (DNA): TGTGCCAGCAGTTCTCAGGGGAGCAATCAGCCCCAGCATTTT. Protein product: CASSSQGSNQPQHF.

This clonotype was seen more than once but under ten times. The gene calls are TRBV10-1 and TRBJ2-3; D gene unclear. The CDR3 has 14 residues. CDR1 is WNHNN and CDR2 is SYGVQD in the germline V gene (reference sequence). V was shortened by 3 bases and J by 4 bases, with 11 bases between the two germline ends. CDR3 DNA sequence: TGCGCCAGCAGTGATTGGGCCGAATCAGATACGCAGTATTTT. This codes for CASSDWAESDTQYF.

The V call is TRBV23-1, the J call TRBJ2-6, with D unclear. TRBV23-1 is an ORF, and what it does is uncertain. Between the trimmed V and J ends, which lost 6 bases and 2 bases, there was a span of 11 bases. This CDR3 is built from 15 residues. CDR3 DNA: TGCGCCAGCAGATGCGGACGGGCTGGGGCCAACGTCCTGACTTTC. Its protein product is CASRCGRAGANVLTF.

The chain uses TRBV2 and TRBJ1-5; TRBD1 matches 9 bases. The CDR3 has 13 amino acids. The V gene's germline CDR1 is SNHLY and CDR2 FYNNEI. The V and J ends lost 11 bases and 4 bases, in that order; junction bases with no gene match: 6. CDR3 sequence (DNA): TGTGCCTGCCTCGGGACAGGGAATCAGCCCCAGCATTTT. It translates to CACLGTGNQPQHF.

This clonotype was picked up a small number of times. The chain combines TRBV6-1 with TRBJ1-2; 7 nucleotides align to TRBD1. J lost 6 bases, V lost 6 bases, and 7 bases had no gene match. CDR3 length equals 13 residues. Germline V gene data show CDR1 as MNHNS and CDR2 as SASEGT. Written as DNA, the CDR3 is TGTGCCAGCAGCCCGGGACAGATGAATGGCTACACCTTC. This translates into CASSPGQMNGYTF.

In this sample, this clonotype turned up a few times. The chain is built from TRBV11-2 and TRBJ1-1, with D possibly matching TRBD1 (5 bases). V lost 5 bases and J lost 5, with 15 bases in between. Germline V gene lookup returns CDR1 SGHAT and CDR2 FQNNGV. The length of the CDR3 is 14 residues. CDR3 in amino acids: CASSGQGDATEAFF. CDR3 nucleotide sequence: TGTGCCAGCAGCGGGCAAGGGGATGCGACTGAAGCTTTCTTT.